Following are 11 T cell receptor beta chains from one sample sequenced in a study of OX40 agonist ivuxolimab in advanced cancers. Assay: immunoSEQ multiplex PCR; the TCRdb copy retains only in-frame clones and omits some. The sample carries about 44,000 clones, about 90% recorded once. The sequenced sample was CD4+ or CD8+ T cells sorted from blood, obtained in a trial of the OX40 agonist ivuxolimab. The receptors derive from an adult with an advanced solid tumor such as melanoma, head and neck, liver or kidney cancer.

The gene calls are TRBV13 and TRBJ2-1, with 14 bases lining up with TRBD2. The germline CDR1 and CDR2 sequences are PRHDT and FYEKMQ (reference sequence). Trimming cost V 5 bases and J 6 bases; bases outside gene matches: 9. This CDR3 region has 17 residues. DNA for the CDR3: TGTGCCAGCAGCCCATCGACTAGCGGGAGGGCCGGCAATGAGCAGTTCTTC. This sequence encodes CASSPSTSGRAGNEQFF.

The chain recombines TRBV19 with TRBJ2-3; 7 positions match TRBD1. Unmatched junction bases numbered 2, after V lost 1 base and J lost 4 bases. Germline CDR1 reads LNHDA; CDR2 reads SQIVND (reference sequence). There are 14 residues in the CDR3. For the CDR3, the DNA is TGTGCCAGTAGTATAGGTCAGGGGGCAGATACGCAGTATTTT. Residues: CASSIGQGADTQYF.

The rearrangement joins TRBV27 to TRBJ2-6; a possible D gene is TRBD1 (5 bases). V lost 2 bases and J 2 bases, leaving 13 bases between the germline ends. The CDR3 is 17 amino acids. In germline, CDR1 is MNHEY, CDR2 SMNVEV (reference sequence). The CDR3 region has the DNA TGTGCCAGCAGTTTAATCTCTTCAGGGACTGGGGCCAACGTCCTGACTTTC. Its translation: CASSLISSGTGANVLTF.

The chain carries TRBV4-3 and TRBJ1-1; D not resolved. This CDR3 is 13 amino acids long. The germline V and J ends were trimmed by 2 bases and 5 bases, with 9 bases remaining between them. Germline CDR1 reads LGHNA; CDR2 reads YSLEER. The CDR3 bases are TGCGCCAGCAGCCAAATGACCGGGACTGAAGCTTTCTTT. Protein: CASSQMTGTEAFF.

This clone showed up just a few times. The chain has TRBV28 and TRBJ1-5; 7 bases fit TRBD1. The CDR3 spans 15 residues. From germline, CDR1 is MDHEN and CDR2 SYDVKM. Trimming cost V 2 bases and J 1 base; bases outside gene matches: 2. The CDR3, as DNA: TGTGCCAGCAGTTTAGGGACAGAGAGCAATCAGCCCCAGCATTTT. It yields the protein CASSLGTESNQPQHF.

V usage is TRBV10-3 and J usage is TRBJ2-3; D ambiguous. This CDR3 has 16 amino acids. Germline CDR1 and CDR2: ENHRY and SYGVKD. Trimming took off 4 bases at V and 0 bases at J, with 14 bases between the two ends. For the CDR3, the DNA is TGTGCCATCAGTGGCATTAGAGTTCCTAGCACAGATACGCAGTATTTT. This gives the protein CAISGIRVPSTDTQYF.

This clone was observed a single time. For the CDR3, the DNA is TGCGCCAGCAGCTTGGGAAGGGGGCCCGACAATGAGCAGTTCTTC. Amino acid sequence: CASSLGRGPDNEQFF. This sequence joins TRBV5-1 and TRBJ2-1; TRBD1 aligns across 7 bases. The V gene end was trimmed by 0 bases and the J gene end by 5 bases; junction bases not matched to a gene: 5. CDR3 length equals 15 residues. Germline assignment: CDR1 SGHRS and CDR2 YFSETQ.

This clone is medium-sized by share. The chain uses TRBV4-1 and TRBJ2-5, with D unclear. CDR3 length equals 15 residues. With 0 bases removed from V and 1 base from J, the gap between germline ends came to 9 bases. Germline CDR1 and CDR2: MGHRA and YSYEKL. CDR3 region: CASSQEHRIQETQYF. The CDR3 nucleotides are TGCGCCAGCAGCCAAGAACACAGAATCCAAGAGACCCAGTACTTC.

This chain connects TRBV7-6 to TRBJ2-1; D perhaps matches TRBD2 (8 bases). V gave up 2 bases and J gave up 0 bases, with 26 bases separating them. Per germline, CDR1 SGHVS and CDR2 FNYEAQ. CDR3 size: 21 residues. Here the CDR3 DNA reads TGTGCCAGCAGCTTAAGCGGGGGCGTATGGGCGGGGGACAGCTCCTACAATGAGCAGTTCTTC. Its translation is CASSLSGGVWAGDSSYNEQFF.

The chain couples TRBV7-2 to TRBJ2-3, with D tentatively TRBD1 or TRBD2 (5 bases each). CDR1 and CDR2 from the germline V gene are SGHTA and FQGNSA. The CDR3 contains 19 residues. V was trimmed by 4 bases and J by 0 bases, leaving 23 bases between them. CDR3: CASSYGAGLNSWSTDTQYF. In nucleotides, the CDR3 is TGTGCCAGCAGCTACGGGGCAGGTTTGAATAGTTGGAGCACAGATACGCAGTATTTT. The full variable domain, rest sourced from reference TRBV7-2 and TRBJ2-3, is GAGVSQSPSNKVTEKGKDVELRCDPISGHTALYWYRQSLGQGLEFLIYFQGNSAPDKSGLPSDRFSAERTGGSVSTLTIQRTQQEDSAVYLCASSYGAGLNSWSTDTQYFGPGTRLTVL.

This sequence joins TRBV15 and TRBJ2-1; 7 nucleotides line up with TRBD2. The germline gives CDR1 LNHNV, CDR2 YYDKDF (reference sequence). This CDR3 is built from 16 residues. Trimming cost V 0 bases and J 4 bases; bases outside gene matches: 6. CDR3 DNA: TGTGCCACCAGCAGAGATGTCCTAGCGGATTACAATGAGCAGTTCTTC. This translates into CATSRDVLADYNEQFF. Variable domain in full (rest from reference TRBV15 and TRBJ2-1): DAMVIQNPRYQVTQFGKPVTLSCSQTLNHNVMYWYQQKSSQAPKLLFHYYDKDFNNEADTPDNFQSRRPNTSFCFLDIRSPGLGDTAMYLCATSRDVLADYNEQFFGPGTRLTVL.